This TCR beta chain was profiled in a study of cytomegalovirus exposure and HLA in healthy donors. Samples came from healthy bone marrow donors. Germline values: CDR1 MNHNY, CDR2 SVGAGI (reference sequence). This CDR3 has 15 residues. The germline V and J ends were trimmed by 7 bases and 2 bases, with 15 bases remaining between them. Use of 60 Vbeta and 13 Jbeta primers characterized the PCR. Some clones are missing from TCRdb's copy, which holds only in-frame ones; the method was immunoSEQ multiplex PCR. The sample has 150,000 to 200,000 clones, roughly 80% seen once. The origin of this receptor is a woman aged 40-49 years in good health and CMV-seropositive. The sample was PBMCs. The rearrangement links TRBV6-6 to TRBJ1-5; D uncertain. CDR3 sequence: CASNNDGRGNQPQHF. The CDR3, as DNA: TGTGCCAGCAATAATGACGGGAGAGGCAATCAGCCCCAGCATTTT.